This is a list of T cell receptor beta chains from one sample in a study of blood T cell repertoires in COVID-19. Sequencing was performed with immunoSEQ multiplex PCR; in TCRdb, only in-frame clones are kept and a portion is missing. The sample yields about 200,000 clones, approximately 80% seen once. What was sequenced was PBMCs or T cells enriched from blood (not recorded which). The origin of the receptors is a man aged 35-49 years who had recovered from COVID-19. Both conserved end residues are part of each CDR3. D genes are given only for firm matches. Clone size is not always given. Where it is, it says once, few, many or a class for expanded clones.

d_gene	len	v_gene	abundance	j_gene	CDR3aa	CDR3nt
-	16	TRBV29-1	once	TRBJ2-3	CSVGTAGRIVTDTQYF	TGCAGCGTCGGAACGGCGGGTCGGATTGTCACAGATACGCAGTATTTT
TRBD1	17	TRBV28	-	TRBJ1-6	CASRRRGQGAYGSPLHF	TGTGCCAGCAGACGGCGGGGGCAGGGGGCCTACGGGTCACCCCTCCACTTT
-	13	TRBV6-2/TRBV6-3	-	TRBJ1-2	CASSYSRGYGYTF	TGTGCCAGCAGTTACTCCAGGGGCTATGGCTACACCTTC
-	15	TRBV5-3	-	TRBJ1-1	CARSLVSERNTEAFF	TGTGCCAGAAGCTTGGTTAGTGAGCGGAACACTGAAGCTTTCTTT
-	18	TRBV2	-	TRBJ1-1	CASSEWSYLGEGEAGAFF	TGTGCCAGCAGTGAATGGAGTTATTTGGGGGAGGGAGAGGCGGGAGCTTTCTTT
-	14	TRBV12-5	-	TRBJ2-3	CASGLGRTTDTQYF	TGTGCTAGTGGTTTGGGCCGGACTACGGATACGCAGTATTTT
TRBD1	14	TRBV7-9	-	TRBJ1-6	CATRTGTYNSPLHF	TGTGCCACCAGGACAGGGACCTATAATTCACCCCTCCACTTT
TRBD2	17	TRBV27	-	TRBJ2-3	CASSLASGSSGTDTQYF	TGTGCCAGCAGTTTAGCGAGCGGGAGTAGCGGCACAGATACGCAGTATTTT
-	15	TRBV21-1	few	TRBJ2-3	CASSRTGGGTDTQYF	TGTGCCAGCAGCAGGACAGGGGGAGGGACAGATACGCAGTATTTT
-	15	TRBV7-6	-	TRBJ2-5	CASSLEPGQQETQYF	TGTGCCAGCAGCTTAGAGCCTGGACAGCAAGAGACCCAGTACTTC
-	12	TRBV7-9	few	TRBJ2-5	CASISLAETQYF	TGTGCCAGCATCTCCCTAGCGGAGACCCAGTACTTC